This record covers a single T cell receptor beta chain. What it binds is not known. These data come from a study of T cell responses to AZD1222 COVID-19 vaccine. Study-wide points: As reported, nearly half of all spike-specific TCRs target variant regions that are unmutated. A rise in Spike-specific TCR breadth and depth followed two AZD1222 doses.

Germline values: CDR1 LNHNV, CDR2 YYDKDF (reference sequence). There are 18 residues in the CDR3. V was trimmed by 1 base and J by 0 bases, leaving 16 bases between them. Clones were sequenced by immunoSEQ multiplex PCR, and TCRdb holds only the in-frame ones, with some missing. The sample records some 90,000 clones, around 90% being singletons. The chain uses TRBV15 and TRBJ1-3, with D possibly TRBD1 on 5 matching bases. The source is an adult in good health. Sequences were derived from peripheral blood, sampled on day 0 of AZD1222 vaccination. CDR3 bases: TGTGCCACCAGCAGAGGGCCCAGGGTTGAAGGCTCTGGAAACACCATATATTTT. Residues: CATSRGPRVEGSGNTIYF.